A single sample gave rise to the 27 T cell receptor beta chains below, sequenced in a study of T cells in Graves' hyperthyroidism and ophthalmopathy. The investigators amplified TCR beta CDR3 regions from RNA transcripts. The study used the HTBI primer set for a first-round RT-PCR of the TCR CDR3. MiXCR, applied by TCRdb to the multiplex PCR reads, yields one record per CDR3 protein. The data contain about 400,000 distinct CDR3 sequences, about 15% of them singletons. What was sequenced was blood. Receptors were obtained from a woman aged 25 to 39 with Graves' hyperthyroidism.

The chain recombines TRBV11-2 with TRBJ1-4; TRBD1 aligns across 8 bases. This CDR3 is built from 15 residues. V was clipped by 2 bases and J by 3 bases; unmatched bases: 2. Germline assignment: CDR1 SGHAT and CDR2 FQNNGV. DNA for the CDR3: TGTGCCAGCAGCTTATCGACAGGGGCTAATGAAAAACTGTTTTTT. Its translation: CASSLSTGANEKLFF.

This clonotype has just a few counts. The chain is built from TRBV2 and TRBJ1-6; the D gene is possibly TRBD1 (6 bases). Germline CDR1 SNHLY, CDR2 FYNNEI. Trimming took off 1 base at V and 8 bases at J, with 12 bases between the two ends. The CDR3 length is 15 residues. CDR3 sequence reads: CASSEGDTHHSPLHF. CDR3 bases: TGTGCCAGCAGTGAAGGGGACACACATCATTCACCCCTCCACTTT.

This clonotype showed up many times. This rearrangement joins TRBV29-1 to TRBJ2-1; 14 nucleotides agree with TRBD2. This CDR3 is built from 15 residues. J lost 8 bases, V lost 7 bases, and 10 bases had no gene match. Germline V gene data show CDR1 as SQVTM and CDR2 as ANQGSEA. The DNA of the CDR3 is TGCAGCGCCTCCGGGACTAGCGGGGGAAGTGATGAGCAGTTCTTC. As protein: CSASGTSGGSDEQFF.

This clonotype was detected ten times or more. The V call is TRBV28, the J call TRBJ1-2; D possibly corresponds to TRBD1 (6 bases). CDR3 length: 16 amino acids. The germline CDR1 and CDR2 sequences are MDHEN and SYDVKM. The germline V and J ends were trimmed by 3 bases and 5 bases, with 19 bases remaining between them. CDR3 loop: CASSFAFRGRRYGYTF. The CDR3 bases are TGTGCCAGCAGTTTCGCATTCCGGGGGCGCAGGTATGGCTACACCTTC.

In its sample, this clonotype was seen many times. The V gene is TRBV12-3 or TRBV12-4, the J gene TRBJ1-5; D remains ambiguous. There are 17 residues in the CDR3. Trimming shortened V by 3 bases and J by 0 bases, and 15 bases separated the two germline ends. The CDR3 DNA reads TGTGCCAGCAGTTTCTATTCGGGCTGGGATAGCAATCAGCCCCAGCATTTT. It encodes CASSFYSGWDSNQPQHF.

This clonotype was picked up a small number of times. V gene TRBV30 combines with J gene TRBJ1-5; 7 positions agree with TRBD1. The V and J ends lost 3 bases and 2 bases, in that order; junction bases with no gene match: 4. CDR3 length equals 14 residues. Germline loops: CDR1 GTSNPN, CDR2 SVGIG (reference sequence). Here the CDR3 DNA reads TGTGCCTGGAGCACCGGGACAGGCAATCAGCCCCAGCATTTT. Protein product: CAWSTGTGNQPQHF.

This clonotype has ten or more counts. At one end, the junction sequence differs from germline, possibly due to a read error. The chain carries TRBV20-1 and TRBJ2-3; D remains unclear. CDR1 and CDR2 from the germline V gene are DFQATT and SNEGSKA (reference sequence). This CDR3 has 12 residues. CDR3 coding DNA: TGCAGCGCTATCTTAAGCACAGATACGCAGTATTTT. Residues: CSAILSTDTQYF.

In its sample, this clonotype was seen many times. CDR3 nucleotide sequence: TGTGCCAGCAGCTTAGGTCGGATCTTGAGGGGGTACGCCTACAATGAGCAGTTCTTC. Amino acids: CASSLGRILRGYAYNEQFF. The gene calls are TRBV11-2 and TRBJ2-1; D might be TRBD1 (6 bases). Germline lookup yields CDR1 SGHAT and CDR2 FQNNGV. V gave up 1 base and J gave up 2 bases, with 21 bases separating them. The CDR3 length is 19 residues.

This clonotype was seen only a few times. The V call is TRBV6-1, the J call TRBJ1-2; 9 nucleotides line up with TRBD1. The CDR3 extends over 15 amino acids. The V gene end was trimmed by 5 bases and the J gene end by 8 bases; junction bases not matched to a gene: 12. Germline CDR1 MNHNS, CDR2 SASEGT. The CDR3 DNA sequence: TGTGCCAGCAGTTCCAAGGACAGGGGTGACTGGGGCTACACCTTC. It is translated as CASSSKDRGDWGYTF.

This clonotype has at least ten counts. The V and J genes are TRBV18 and TRBJ2-4, with D possibly being TRBD1 (5 bases). The germline CDR1 and CDR2 sequences are KGHSH and LQKENI. Between the trimmed V and J ends, which lost 5 bases and 9 bases, there was a span of 17 bases. This CDR3 is 14 amino acids long. Here the CDR3 reads CASSIQTVRGIQYF. CDR3 DNA: TGTGCCAGCTCAATTCAGACAGTGCGCGGCATTCAGTACTTC.

The sample holds many counts of this clonotype. The V call is TRBV6-1, the J call TRBJ2-7, with TRBD2 identical over 7 bases. V dropped 9 bases and J dropped 7; count of bases not matched to a gene: 15. Germline V gives CDR1 MNHNS, CDR2 SASEGT. CDR3 length: 14 amino acids. As DNA, the CDR3 is TGTGCCAGTGTGGGGGGTGCGGGAGCAGGGGAGCAGTACTTC. Protein product: CASVGGAGAGEQYF.

The V gene is TRBV5-1, the J gene TRBJ2-1, with 10 bases that match TRBD2. The CDR3 has 16 amino acids. In germline, CDR1 is SGHRS, CDR2 YFSETQ. V trimming: 10 bases; J trimming: 4 bases; junction bases outside the gene matches: 14. DNA for the CDR3: TGCGCCGGCAATCCCGGGACTAGCGTAGAGTACAATGAGCAGTTCTTC. Protein: CAGNPGTSVEYNEQFF.

This clonotype was seen more than once but under ten times. V usage is TRBV7-2 and J usage is TRBJ2-4; D is ambiguous. Between the trimmed V and J ends, which lost 1 base and 0 bases, there was a span of 7 bases. CDR3 length: 15 residues. Germline CDR1 reads SGHTA; CDR2 reads FQGNSA. The CDR3 nucleotides are TGTGCCAGCAGCTTAGACAGAACAGCCAAAAACATTCAGTACTTC. This codes for CASSLDRTAKNIQYF. Combining the CDR3 with reference TRBV7-2 and TRBJ2-4 gives the whole variable domain GAGVSQSPSNKVTEKGKDVELRCDPISGHTALYWYRQSLGQGLEFLIYFQGNSAPDKSGLPSDRFSAERTGGSVSTLTIQRTQQEDSAVYLCASSLDRTAKNIQYFGAGTRLSVL.

The chain employs TRBV7-2 and TRBJ2-2; D gene uncertain. The CDR3 runs 16 residues. From germline, CDR1 is SGHTA and CDR2 FQGNSA. Trimming took 2 bases from V and 1 from J, leaving 11 bases between them. The CDR3 spells CASSLYHPQNTGELFF. CDR3 DNA sequence: TGTGCCAGCAGCTTATACCATCCACAGAACACCGGGGAGCTGTTTTTT.

V is TRBV6-2 or TRBV6-3 and J is TRBJ1-2, with no clear D. Trimming left V 7 bases short and J 4 bases short, with 10 bases between. Looked up from germline, CDR1 is MNHEY and CDR2 is SVGEGT. The CDR3 consists of 12 residues. CDR3 protein: CASTQEVYGYTF. The DNA of the CDR3 is TGTGCCAGCACCCAGGAGGTCTATGGCTACACCTTC.

This clonotype was recorded at least ten times. This chain uses TRBV7-2 with TRBJ2-7, with D uncertain. CDR1 SGHTA and CDR2 FQGNSA come from the germline V gene. The ends were cut back, 1 base at V and 2 bases at J, with 9 bases in the middle. The CDR3 length is 14 residues. The CDR3 DNA reads as TGTGCCAGCAGCTTAGTAGGGTCACCCTACGAGCAGTACTTC. Translated, it gives CASSLVGSPYEQYF. The complete variable domain, with remaining parts taken from reference TRBV7-2 and TRBJ2-7, reads GAGVSQSPSNKVTEKGKDVELRCDPISGHTALYWYRQSLGQGLEFLIYFQGNSAPDKSGLPSDRFSAERTGGSVSTLTIQRTQQEDSAVYLCASSLVGSPYEQYFGPGTRLTVT.

This clonotype came up many times. This sequence joins TRBV11-3 and TRBJ2-3, with TRBD2 matching over 13 bases. Germline trimming cut 1 base from V and 2 bases from J; bases unmatched to any gene: 6. This CDR3 comprises 18 residues. Germline CDR1 SGHNT, CDR2 YENEEA. The CDR3 coding sequence is TGTGCCAGCAGCTTAGGAGGGACTAGCGGGACTTACACAGATACGCAGTATTTT. It encodes CASSLGGTSGTYTDTQYF.

The chain is built from TRBV9 and TRBJ2-1; D remains ambiguous. The CDR3 is 13 amino acids. CDR1 is SGDLS, CDR2 YYNGEE, per germline. V lost 0 bases, J lost 7 bases, and 8 bases lay in between. The CDR3 loop reads CASSVESGNEQFF. The DNA of the CDR3 is TGTGCCAGCAGCGTAGAGTCCGGGAATGAGCAGTTCTTC.

This clonotype has only a few counts. The genes are TRBV10-3 and TRBJ1-2; 9 nucleotides align to TRBD1. The length of the CDR3 is 15 residues. Germline CDR1 is ENHRY and CDR2 is SYGVKD. After removal of 3 bases from V and 8 bases from J, the junction contained 10 bases not matched to a gene. This chain's CDR3 is CAISDGQGSSRGYTF. DNA for the CDR3: TGTGCCATCAGTGACGGACAGGGGTCTTCGAGAGGCTACACCTTC.

This sequence joins TRBV27 and TRBJ2-2; D is perhaps TRBD2 (6 bases). Trimming left V 6 bases short and J 2 bases short, with 13 bases between. Germline assignment: CDR1 MNHEY and CDR2 SMNVEV (reference sequence). CDR3 length: 15 residues. The CDR3 is CASSPAGLNTGELFF. CDR3 nucleotide sequence: TGTGCCAGCAGCCCAGCGGGCCTCAACACCGGGGAGCTGTTTTTT.

This clonotype was counted ten times or more. J is TRBJ2-5 and V is TRBV6-1, with 12 bases lining up with TRBD2. CDR1 is MNHNS and CDR2 is SASEGT in the germline V gene. The V gene end was trimmed by 6 bases and the J gene end by 4 bases; junction bases not matched to a gene: 6. This CDR3 spans 15 amino acids. The CDR3 DNA reads as TGTGCCAGCAGGGGAGGACTAGCGGGAACAGAGACCCAGTACTTC. This sequence encodes CASRGGLAGTETQYF.

This clonotype was seen at least ten times. This chain connects TRBV7-6 to TRBJ2-1; 11 bases line up with TRBD2. CDR1 and CDR2 from the germline V gene are SGHVS and FNYEAQ. V was clipped by 1 base and J by 0 bases; unmatched bases: 8. CDR3 length: 19 amino acids. The CDR3 DNA reads as TGTGCCAGCAGCTTAGAGTTAGCGGGAGGGATAAGCTCCTACAATGAGCAGTTCTTC. Protein: CASSLELAGGISSYNEQFF.

This clonotype occurred a few times. This chain connects TRBV7-9 to TRBJ1-2; 8 nucleotides line up with TRBD1. Trimming took 4 bases from V and 7 from J; bases not matched to a gene: 2. This CDR3 comprises 12 residues. Germline lookup yields CDR1 SEHNR and CDR2 FQNEAQ (reference sequence). This CDR3 is CASSSRGLGYTF. The CDR3, as DNA: TGTGCCAGCAGCTCCAGGGGGCTTGGCTACACCTTC.

Of note for this clonotype: A read error is possible here, since a much larger clone lies one base away. The chain is built from TRBV20-1 and TRBJ1-4; a possible D gene is TRBD1 (6 bases). Germline values: CDR1 DFQATT, CDR2 SNEGSKA (reference sequence). This CDR3 has 17 residues. The DNA for the CDR3 is TGCAGTGCTAGAGATACAGGGCTTTATACAACTAATGGAAAACTGTTTTTT. As protein: CSARDTGLYTTNGKLFF.

This clonotype came up once. This may be a read error, as it is one base from a much larger clone. The chain couples TRBV7-9 to TRBJ2-5; TRBD1 aligns across 10 bases. V dropped 4 bases and J dropped 10; count of bases not matched to a gene: 12. CDR1 is SEHNR, CDR2 FQNEAQ, per germline (reference sequence). The CDR3 is 15 residues long. CDR3 sequence (DNA): TGTGCCAGCAGCTCCGCCGGGACAGGGGCCGGGATCCAGTACTTC. Protein product: CASSSAGTGAGIQYF.

This clonotype was recorded a few times. The chain is built from TRBV7-9 and TRBJ2-2, with 11 positions matching TRBD2. The CDR3 extends over 17 amino acids. Unmatched junction bases numbered 6, after V lost 6 bases and J lost 0 bases. Germline lookup yields CDR1 SEHNR and CDR2 FQNEAQ (reference sequence). CDR3: CASRRLAGNTNTGELFF. In DNA form, the CDR3 reads TGTGCCAGCAGGCGACTAGCGGGAAATACGAACACCGGGGAGCTGTTTTTT.

This rearrangement joins TRBV6-1 to TRBJ2-1; the D is unclear. Trimming pared 6 bases from V and 4 bases from J, leaving 10 bases between. Germline values: CDR1 MNHNS, CDR2 SASEGT. The CDR3 is 13 residues long. The CDR3 bases are TGTGCCAGCAGCGAGGAGTATTACAATGAGCAGTTCTTC. This translates into CASSEEYYNEQFF.